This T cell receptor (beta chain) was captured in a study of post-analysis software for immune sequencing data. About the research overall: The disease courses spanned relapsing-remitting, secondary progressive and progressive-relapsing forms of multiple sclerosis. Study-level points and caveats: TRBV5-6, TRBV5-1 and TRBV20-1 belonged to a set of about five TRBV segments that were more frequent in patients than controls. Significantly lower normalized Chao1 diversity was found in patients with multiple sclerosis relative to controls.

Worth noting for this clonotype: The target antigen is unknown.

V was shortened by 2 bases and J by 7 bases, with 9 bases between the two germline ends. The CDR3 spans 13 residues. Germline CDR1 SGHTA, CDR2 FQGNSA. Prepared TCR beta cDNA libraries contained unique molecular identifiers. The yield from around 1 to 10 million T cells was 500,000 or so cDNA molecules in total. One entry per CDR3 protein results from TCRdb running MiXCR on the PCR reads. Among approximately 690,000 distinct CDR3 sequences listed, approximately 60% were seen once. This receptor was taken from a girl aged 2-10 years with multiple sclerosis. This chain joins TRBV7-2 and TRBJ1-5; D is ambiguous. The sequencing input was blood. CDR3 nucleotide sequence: TGTGCCAGCAGCTTATCAGTTAAGCAGCCCCAGCATTTT. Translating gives CASSLSVKQPQHF.